This section outlines one T cell receptor (beta chain) sequence together with its context. Its specificity is not known. The sample originates from a study of monozygotic twins with inflammatory bowel disease. This CDR3 spans 15 amino acids. Germline V lookup: CDR1 SGHTA, CDR2 FQGNSA. Study-level points and caveats: Twins with IBD were found to have lower TCRbeta diversity (inverse Simpson) than healthy co-twins.

UMIs that included a 6-nucleotide sample barcode were added by template switching, which took place during cDNA synthesis. TCRdb reprocessed the 5' RACE reads and reports one entry per CDR3 protein, with no DNA. This sample's table reports more than 300,000 distinct CDR3 sequences. The receptor's source is a human donor with ulcerative colitis or Crohn's disease, or a healthy co-twin of an affected twin (not recorded which). The V gene is TRBV7-2, the J gene TRBJ1-5; as DNA is missing, the TRBD1 call by TCRdb cannot be tested. Sequenced sample: blood. Here the CDR3 reads CASSSTGQFVQPQHF.